These T cell receptor beta chains were read from a single sample in a study of spatial heterogeneity in lung cancer. TCRdb reprocessed the 5' RACE reads via MiXCR and lists one record per CDR3 protein. The table records fewer than 50,000 distinct CDR3 sequences, about 10% of them present only once. The sequencing here drew on PBMCs, taken at follow-up. These receptors originate from a female donor with early-stage non-small cell lung cancer. Both conserved end residues are part of each CDR3. The D gene is left open where the match is weak. Expanded clones get a size class; other rows say once, few or many, or leave the size out.

j_call: TRBJ2-1
clone_size: many
d_call: TRBD1
v_call: TRBV7-9
cdr3_nt: TGTGCCAGCAGCTTATCGACAGGGGATGAGCAGTTCTTC
cdr3_aa: CASSLSTGDEQFF

j_call: TRBJ2-3
clone_size: few
d_call: TRBD1
v_call: TRBV20-1
cdr3_nt: TGCAGTGCCACGGACAGGGACCCAGATACGCAGTATTTT
cdr3_aa: CSATDRDPDTQYF

j_call: TRBJ2-3
clone_size: NA
d_call: TRBD1
v_call: TRBV11-3
cdr3_nt: TGTGCCAGCAGCGCGGGACAGGGGGCGGGAGATACGCAGTATTTT
cdr3_aa: CASSAGQGAGDTQYF

j_call: TRBJ2-1
clone_size: NA
d_call: NA
v_call: TRBV20-1
cdr3_nt: TGCAGTGCTGAGGACAGAAGCTCCTACAATGAGCAGTTCTTC
cdr3_aa: CSAEDRSSYNEQFF

j_call: TRBJ2-2
clone_size: NA
d_call: NA
v_call: TRBV19
cdr3_nt: TGTGCCAGTAGGATTTCTCTCCGCGGGGCAGCCGGGGAGCTGTTTTTT
cdr3_aa: CASRISLRGAAGELFF

j_call: TRBJ2-5
clone_size: many
d_call: NA
v_call: TRBV7-8
cdr3_nt: TGTGCCAACCGTCACACGGCGTCCCACGCAGGGACCCAGTACTTC
cdr3_aa: CANRHTASHAGTQYF

j_call: TRBJ2-3
clone_size: many
d_call: TRBD1
v_call: TRBV6-1
cdr3_nt: TGTGCCAGCAGCCAGCTACCCGGGACAGGGCCCACAGATACGCAGTATTTT
cdr3_aa: CASSQLPGTGPTDTQYF

j_call: TRBJ2-6
clone_size: few
d_call: NA
v_call: TRBV21-1
cdr3_nt: TGTGCCAGCAGTACTGGGCAGGTCTCTGGGGCCAACGTCCTGACTTTC
cdr3_aa: CASSTGQVSGANVLTF

j_call: TRBJ2-5
clone_size: many
d_call: TRBD1
v_call: TRBV5-1
cdr3_nt: TGCGCCAGCAGCTTGGTACAGGGGGCAGGGGAGACCCAGTACTTC
cdr3_aa: CASSLVQGAGETQYF

j_call: TRBJ2-3
clone_size: many
d_call: TRBD1
v_call: TRBV7-8
cdr3_nt: TGTGCCAGCAGCCTTTTGACAGGGGGCTTGGGAACAGATACGCAGTATTTT
cdr3_aa: CASSLLTGGLGTDTQYF

j_call: TRBJ2-5
clone_size: NA
d_call: TRBD1
v_call: TRBV12-3/TRBV12-4
cdr3_nt: TGTGCCAGCAGTCCGTGGGCCGGGACAGGGGCCCAAGAGACCCAGTACTTC
cdr3_aa: CASSPWAGTGAQETQYF

j_call: TRBJ2-7
clone_size: NA
d_call: NA
v_call: TRBV7-6
cdr3_nt: TGTGCCAGCAGCCAGATAGCGTACGAGCAGTACTTC
cdr3_aa: CASSQIAYEQYF

j_call: TRBJ2-2
clone_size: few
d_call: TRBD1
v_call: TRBV20-1
cdr3_nt: TGCAGTGCTTTAGGGGGCAGGTCGAACACCGGGGAGCTGTTTTTT
cdr3_aa: CSALGGRSNTGELFF

j_call: TRBJ2-7
clone_size: few
d_call: TRBD1
v_call: TRBV4-2
cdr3_nt: TGTGCCAGCAGCCAATATCAGGGGGCGCGGGACGAGCAGTACTTC
cdr3_aa: CASSQYQGARDEQYF

j_call: TRBJ2-2
clone_size: NA
d_call: TRBD1
v_call: TRBV19
cdr3_nt: TGTGCCAGTAGTACCGGACAGGGTCTCACCGGGGAGCTGTTTTTT
cdr3_aa: CASSTGQGLTGELFF